The clone carrying this TCR beta chain was seen a few times. TCRdb recomputed calls from the 5' RACE reads with MiXCR, one row per CDR3 protein. Of approximately 70,000 distinct CDR3 sequences in the sample, approximately 15% were seen once. The V gene's germline CDR1 is SGHTA and CDR2 FQGTGA. Trimming pared 2 bases from V and 6 bases from J, leaving 12 bases between. The length of the CDR3 is 14 residues. This specimen comes from a study of early T cells in non-severe SARS-CoV-2 infection. This TCR was sampled from an adult who was a healthcare worker with PCR-confirmed SARS-CoV-2 infection or an uninfected control (not recorded which). Sequencing was done on a sample of whole blood. The gene calls are TRBV7-3 and TRBJ2-3, with D hard to call. CDR3 protein: CASSLALEGDTQYF. The CDR3 coding sequence is TGTGCCAGCAGCTTAGCTCTTGAAGGGGATACGCAGTATTTT.